The 27 T cell receptor beta chains reported below all come from one sample, sequenced in a study of blood T cell repertoires in COVID-19. Using immunoSEQ multiplex PCR, the repertoire was profiled, and TCRdb retains in-frame clones only, with some absent. The sample records about 270,000 clones, about 91% being singletons. The sequenced material came from PBMCs or T cells enriched from blood (not recorded which). The source of these receptors is a man aged 40-49 years who had been exposed to COVID-19.

The chain is built from TRBV4-1 and TRBJ2-5, with a possible D match to TRBD2 (6 bases). CDR3 size: 14 residues. Per the germline V gene, CDR1 is MGHRA and CDR2 is YSYEKL. Trimming took 4 bases from V and 2 from J, leaving 11 bases between them. CDR3 residues: CASSLAGGQETQYF. The CDR3 nucleotides read TGCGCCAGCAGCCTGGCCGGGGGACAAGAGACCCAGTACTTC.

The V and J genes are TRBV11-2 and TRBJ1-6; D is unresolved. V shed 0 bases and J shed 7 bases, with 10 bases lying between them. Germline V gene lookup returns CDR1 SGHAT and CDR2 FQNNGV. The CDR3 consists of 15 residues. CDR3: CASSLDATVNSPLHF. The CDR3, as DNA: TGTGCCAGCAGCTTAGACGCCACAGTAAATTCACCCCTCCACTTT.

V gene TRBV5-8 combines with J gene TRBJ1-5; D is unresolved. Germline V gene data show CDR1 as SGHTS and CDR2 as YDEGEE. Trimming pared 2 bases from V and 6 bases from J, leaving 12 bases between. This CDR3 contains 14 residues. In DNA, the CDR3 is TGTGCCAGCAGCTTACCCGGGATGGGTCAGCCCCAGCATTTT. Translation gives CASSLPGMGQPQHF.

The gene calls are TRBV6-1 and TRBJ2-1; TRBD2 aligns across 8 bases. The CDR3 spans 13 residues. The V gene's germline CDR1 is MNHNS and CDR2 SASEGT. Losses at the gene ends were 2 bases for V and 12 bases for J; bases not matched to a gene: 6. The CDR3 here is CASSELRTSRQFF. In DNA, the CDR3 is TGTGCCAGCAGTGAACTCAGGACTAGCCGGCAGTTCTTC.

The rearrangement joins TRBV13 to TRBJ1-6; D may be TRBD1 (6 bases). The V and J ends lost 0 bases and 9 bases respectively, with 9 bases between them. Looked up from germline, CDR1 is PRHDT and CDR2 is FYEKMQ (reference sequence). CDR3 length equals 14 residues. The CDR3 nucleotides are TGTGCCAGCAGCTTAGGAGGGGGTGTTTCACCCCTCCACTTT. This translates into CASSLGGGVSPLHF.

V usage is TRBV14 and J usage is TRBJ2-1; 7 bases map to TRBD2. Germline-derived CDR1 and CDR2 are SGHDN and FVKESK. The length of the CDR3 is 15 residues. V lost 1 base to trimming and J lost 5 bases; unmatched junction nucleotides: 5. The CDR3 loop reads CASSQVPAGNNEQFF. The CDR3 DNA sequence: TGTGCCAGCAGCCAAGTTCCAGCGGGGAACAATGAGCAGTTCTTC.

This chain links TRBV19 with TRBJ2-6; maybe TRBD1 (6 bases). Trimming took off 6 bases at V and 3 bases at J, with 15 bases between the two ends. The CDR3 extends over 16 amino acids. CDR1 and CDR2 from the germline V gene are LNHDA and SQIVND (reference sequence). The CDR3 bases are TGTGCCAGTAGCGGACAGAGGGGATTTGGGGCCAACGTCCTGACTTTC. It yields the protein CASSGQRGFGANVLTF. Combining the CDR3 with reference TRBV19 and TRBJ2-6 gives the whole variable domain DGGITQSPKYLFRKEGQNVTLSCEQNLNHDAMYWYRQDPGQGLRLIYYSQIVNDFQKGDIAEGYSVSREKKESFPLTVTSAQKNPTAFYLCASSGQRGFGANVLTFGAGSRLTVL.

This clone was seen a single time. The chain carries TRBV7-3 and TRBJ2-7; weak D call: TRBD1 (5 bases). This CDR3 region has 15 residues. With 5 bases removed from V and 4 bases from J, the gap between germline ends came to 18 bases. Germline values: CDR1 SGHTA, CDR2 FQGTGA. The CDR3 here is CASSESGAEIYEQYF. The CDR3 DNA reads TGTGCCAGCAGCGAAAGTGGGGCGGAGATTTACGAGCAGTACTTC.

The chain uses TRBV28 and TRBJ1-2, with a possible D match to TRBD1 (6 bases). V was cut by 6 bases and J by 2 bases, with 7 bases left in between. CDR3 size: 12 residues. Germline values: CDR1 MDHEN, CDR2 SYDVKM. The CDR3 reads CASSGQNYGYTF. CDR3 bases: TGTGCCAGCAGCGGACAGAACTATGGCTACACCTTC.

The chain links TRBV28 to TRBJ2-1; a weak D match, TRBD2 (6 bases). Deletions cut 5 bases from V and 0 bases from J, with 11 bases between. The germline V gene has CDR1 MDHEN and CDR2 SYDVKM. This CDR3 has 15 residues. CDR3 bases: TGTGCCAGCAGTCCCCCCGGGGGCTCCTACAATGAGCAGTTCTTC. It encodes CASSPPGGSYNEQFF.

The gene calls are TRBV19 and TRBJ1-5, with TRBD1 matching over 10 bases. Germline V CDR1 and CDR2: LNHDA, SQIVND (reference sequence). The length of the CDR3 is 15 residues. V lost 5 bases and J lost 6; bases outside the gene matches: 7. The CDR3 region is CASSRTTGGSQPQHF. Written as DNA, the CDR3 is TGTGCCAGTAGTCGAACGACAGGGGGCTCTCAGCCCCAGCATTTT. The whole variable domain, filled in from reference TRBV19 and TRBJ1-5, reads DGGITQSPKYLFRKEGQNVTLSCEQNLNHDAMYWYRQDPGQGLRLIYYSQIVNDFQKGDIAEGYSVSREKKESFPLTVTSAQKNPTAFYLCASSRTTGGSQPQHFGDGTRLSIL.

In nucleotides, the CDR3 is TGTGCCGGGGCTTCTCATATGAACACTGAAGCTTTCTTT. It specifies CAGASHMNTEAFF. The rearrangement links TRBV28 to TRBJ1-1, with D maybe TRBD1 (5 bases). The CDR3 has 13 amino acids. V gave up 11 bases and J gave up 0 bases, with 13 bases separating them. From germline, CDR1 is MDHEN and CDR2 SYDVKM.

The DNA for the CDR3 is TGTGCCAGCAGTACAGGGGGCCTGCATGGCTACACCTTC. It translates to CASSTGGLHGYTF. The V call is TRBV6-5, the J call TRBJ1-2; 9 bases match TRBD1. The trim removed 5 bases at V and 6 bases at J, leaving 4 bases unmatched. The CDR3 runs 13 residues. Germline V lookup: CDR1 MNHEY, CDR2 SVGAGI.

This chain connects TRBV19 to TRBJ1-2, with 7 bases identical to TRBD1. The germline V gene has CDR1 LNHDA and CDR2 SQIVND (reference sequence). Trimming removed 7 bases from V and 0 bases from J; junction bases left unmatched: 5. The CDR3 is 14 residues long. The CDR3 DNA is TGTGCCAGTACCCGCAGGGGGACTAACTATGGCTACACCTTC. Residues: CASTRRGTNYGYTF.

This clone was observed a handful of times. V is TRBV10-3 and J is TRBJ2-7; 8 bases fit TRBD1. This CDR3 spans 18 amino acids. Germline V CDR1 and CDR2: ENHRY, SYGVKD. V lost 3 bases and J lost 4; bases outside the gene matches: 17. CDR3 nucleotides: TGTGCCATCAGTGACTTTTTAAATCGACAGGGGATCCCATACGAGCAGTACTTC. It is translated as CAISDFLNRQGIPYEQYF.

The CDR3 DNA reads as TGTGCCAGTCGGGACAGCTTGGAAGCTTTCTTT. Translating it yields CASRDSLEAFF. The genes are TRBV19 and TRBJ1-1; TRBD1 matches 7 bases. CDR3 length: 11 amino acids. Losses at the gene ends were 8 bases for V and 8 bases for J; bases not matched to a gene: 5. Germline V gene data show CDR1 as LNHDA and CDR2 as SQIVND (reference sequence).

The V gene is TRBV9, the J gene TRBJ1-1; TRBD1 matches at 7 bases. V lost 2 bases to trimming and J lost 4 bases; unmatched junction nucleotides: 5. CDR1 is SGDLS and CDR2 is YYNGEE in the germline V gene. The CDR3 has 14 amino acids. Written as DNA, the CDR3 is TGTGCCAGCAGCGTGACAGGGTTAGGCACTGAAGCTTTCTTT. This encodes CASSVTGLGTEAFF.

This chain links TRBV9 with TRBJ1-5; the D gene is possibly TRBD1 (5 bases). Germline V CDR1 and CDR2: SGDLS, YYNGEE. This CDR3 region has 16 residues. V lost 2 bases and J lost 6, with 18 bases in between. The CDR3 reads CASSVDQGREGQPQHF. The CDR3 DNA reads TGTGCCAGCAGCGTCGACCAGGGTAGAGAAGGTCAGCCCCAGCATTTT.

The chain couples TRBV29-1 to TRBJ1-2; TRBD1 matches 7 bases. Germline CDR1 SQVTM, CDR2 ANQGSEA. CDR3 length equals 13 residues. The junction had 4 bases not matched to a gene; V was cut back by 3 bases and J by 3 bases. DNA of the CDR3: TGCAGCGTTGAGAGGCAGGGGGACTATGGCTACACCTTC. This encodes CSVERQGDYGYTF.

This chain uses TRBV2 with TRBJ2-1; 10 positions match TRBD2. The germline gives CDR1 SNHLY, CDR2 FYNNEI. V lost 9 bases and J lost 6; bases outside the gene matches: 8. There are 14 residues in the CDR3. The CDR3 loop reads CASKRLAGLNEQFF. The CDR3, as DNA: TGTGCCAGTAAGCGACTAGCGGGTCTCAATGAGCAGTTCTTC.

The chain has TRBV19 and TRBJ2-5, with TRBD2 identical over 7 bases. This CDR3 has 16 residues. J was trimmed by 2 bases and V by 1 base; bases with no gene match: 7. Germline CDR1 LNHDA, CDR2 SQIVND (reference sequence). The CDR3 sequence: CASSIGELALQETQYF. CDR3 sequence (DNA): TGTGCCAGTAGTATAGGTGAACTAGCGCTACAAGAGACCCAGTACTTC.

The V and J genes are TRBV5-5 and TRBJ2-2; 10 bases line up with TRBD1. The CDR3 loop spans 15 amino acids. With 3 bases clipped from V and 2 bases from J, the junction kept 1 base outside the gene matches. In germline, CDR1 is SGHKS, CDR2 YYEKEE (reference sequence). The CDR3, as DNA: TGTGCCAGCAGCTGGACAGGGGGAAACACCGGGGAGCTGTTTTTT. Translating gives CASSWTGGNTGELFF.

The chain employs TRBV2 and TRBJ2-7; 12 positions match TRBD2. Germline lookup yields CDR1 SNHLY and CDR2 FYNNEI. J was trimmed by 2 bases and V by 3 bases; bases with no gene match: 5. The CDR3 runs 16 residues. The CDR3 here is CASSEDLAGGPYEQYF. In DNA form, the CDR3 reads TGTGCCAGCAGTGAGGATCTAGCGGGAGGGCCCTACGAGCAGTACTTC.

This chain uses TRBV6-5 with TRBJ2-7, with D tentatively TRBD1 (6 bases). V was pared by 0 bases and J by 3 bases, with 9 bases between. CDR3 length equals 14 residues. Germline CDR1 is MNHEY and CDR2 is SVGAGI. CDR3 protein: CASSYSVGHYEQYF. In nucleotides, the CDR3 is TGTGCCAGCAGTTACTCGGTGGGACACTACGAGCAGTACTTC.

The gene calls are TRBV5-4 and TRBJ2-1; 7 bases are shared with TRBD1. Germline V gives CDR1 SGHNT, CDR2 YYREEE (reference sequence). V was pared by 4 bases and J by 10 bases, with 5 bases of the junction left unmatched. This CDR3 is built from 12 residues. The CDR3 region is CASSAGTDEQFF. The CDR3 DNA is TGTGCCAGCAGCGCCGGGACAGACGAGCAGTTCTTC.

The CDR3 is CASSSLSGGAYEQYF. Here the CDR3 DNA reads TGTGCCAGCAGTTCCTTAAGCGGGGGGGCCTACGAGCAGTACTTC. This chain links TRBV6-5 with TRBJ2-7; 10 bases match TRBD2. Germline trimming cut 4 bases from V and 2 bases from J; bases unmatched to any gene: 5. The germline V gene encodes CDR1 MNHEY and CDR2 SVGAGI. The CDR3 is made up of 15 amino acids.

The chain couples TRBV5-1 to TRBJ2-1, with TRBD2 matching 11 bases. The CDR3 sequence is 17 residues long. The J segment lost 6 bases and the V segment lost 0 bases, leaving 8 bases of the junction unmatched. Germline V gives CDR1 SGHRS, CDR2 YFSETQ. The chain's CDR3 is CASSLVGSGRASNEQFF. The CDR3 DNA follows: TGCGCCAGCAGCTTGGTAGGTAGCGGGAGGGCATCCAATGAGCAGTTCTTC.